A single sample is the source of the 26 T cell receptor beta chains below, sequenced in a study of T cells of healthy individuals. One entry per CDR3 protein, called by TCRdb with MiXCR from the 5' RACE reads. The sample contains around 83,000 distinct CDR3 sequences, roughly 5% of which appear only once. These receptors were obtained from a female donor in good health.

This clonotype was seen a handful of times. V gene TRBV30 combines with J gene TRBJ1-1; D perhaps matches TRBD1 (5 bases). This CDR3 is 14 amino acids long. Trimming took off 2 bases at V and 3 bases at J, with 13 bases between the two ends. Germline values: CDR1 GTSNPN, CDR2 SVGIG (reference sequence). This chain's CDR3 is CAWSWKGRDTEAFF. The CDR3 DNA reads TGTGCCTGGAGTTGGAAAGGCAGGGACACTGAAGCTTTCTTT.

There are many counts of this clonotype. The chain links TRBV12-3 or TRBV12-4 to TRBJ2-6; D ambiguous. Trimming pared 7 bases from V and 1 base from J, leaving 11 bases between. CDR3 length equals 15 residues. The CDR3 nucleotides read TGTGCCAGCACCTATAGAGAGTCTGGGGCCAACGTCCTGACTTTC. Protein product: CASTYRESGANVLTF.

This clonotype was counted many times. The V gene is TRBV18, the J gene TRBJ2-7; D might be TRBD2 (5 bases). Deletions cut 5 bases from V and 5 bases from J, with 13 bases between. Germline V gene sequence: CDR1 KGHSH, CDR2 LQKENI. The CDR3 contains 13 residues. The CDR3 sequence is CASSGLAADEQYF. The DNA for the CDR3 is TGTGCCAGCTCAGGGCTAGCTGCTGACGAGCAGTACTTC.

There are a few counts of this clonotype. The V and J genes are TRBV6-2 or TRBV6-3 and TRBJ2-7; no definite D call. The germline gives CDR1 MNHEY, CDR2 SVGEGT. V was pared by 2 bases and J by 2 bases, with 13 bases between. This CDR3 region has 15 residues. The CDR3 region has the DNA TGTGCCAGCAGTTACCCGGCAGCCACACCCTACGAGCAGTACTTC. This codes for CASSYPAATPYEQYF.

V usage is TRBV5-6 and J usage is TRBJ1-5, with unresolved D. The CDR3 sequence is 16 residues long. The V gene's germline CDR1 is SGHDT and CDR2 YYEEEE. V was shortened by 3 bases and J by 8 bases, with 21 bases between the two germline ends. CDR3 DNA sequence: TGTGCCAGCAGCTCAAATCCAAGCACAAACTTCGAGCCCCAGCATTTT. It translates to CASSSNPSTNFEPQHF.

This chain joins TRBV29-1 and TRBJ2-3; D not certain. The CDR3 contains 13 residues. The V gene lost 4 bases and the J gene lost 1 base, with 9 bases spanning the gap. The germline gives CDR1 SQVTM, CDR2 ANQGSEA. CDR3 sequence (DNA): TGCAGCGTTGTCGGCCAAGGCACAGATACGCAGTATTTT. It codes for CSVVGQGTDTQYF.

This chain joins TRBV28 and TRBJ2-1; 7 bases are shared with TRBD2. CDR1 is MDHEN and CDR2 is SYDVKM in the germline V gene. V lost 6 bases to trimming and J lost 10 bases; unmatched junction nucleotides: 6. The CDR3 runs 12 residues. The CDR3 loop is CASRHLAEEQFF. As DNA, the CDR3 is TGTGCCAGCAGGCACCTAGCGGAAGAGCAGTTCTTC.

This clonotype turned up a few times. The V gene is TRBV6-6, the J gene TRBJ2-7; maybe TRBD1 (6 bases). V shed 8 bases and J shed 2 bases, with 13 bases lying between them. CDR3 length: 13 amino acids. Germline CDR1 and CDR2: MNHNY and SVGAGI (reference sequence). In DNA form, the CDR3 reads TGTGCCAGCTCCGGACAGCCTCCCTACGAGCAGTACTTC. It codes for CASSGQPPYEQYF.

This clonotype was counted many times. The chain employs TRBV4-2 and TRBJ2-3; D ambiguous. This CDR3 has 14 residues. V lost 0 bases, J lost 2 bases, and 6 bases lay in between. Germline V gene data show CDR1 as LGHNA and CDR2 as YNFKEQ. CDR3 sequence (DNA): TGTGCCAGCAGCCAAGACGATTACACAGATACGCAGTATTTT. This gives the protein CASSQDDYTDTQYF.

Only a few counts were recorded for this clonotype. The chain recombines TRBV7-2 with TRBJ1-1; D call uncertain. CDR3 length equals 14 residues. The germline V gene has CDR1 SGHTA and CDR2 FQGNSA. Trimming removed 2 bases from V and 5 bases from J, with 12 bases in between. CDR3 sequence (DNA): TGTGCCAGCAGCTTAAGGCCGAAAGGGACTGAAGCTTTCTTT. It codes for CASSLRPKGTEAFF. Complete variable domain (other parts from reference TRBV7-2 and TRBJ1-1): GAGVSQSPSNKVTEKGKDVELRCDPISGHTALYWYRQSLGQGLEFLIYFQGNSAPDKSGLPSDRFSAERTGGSVSTLTIQRTQQEDSAVYLCASSLRPKGTEAFFGQGTRLTVV.

This clonotype has ten or more counts. The V gene is TRBV21-1, the J gene TRBJ1-2; the table's TRBD1 call for D was not verified on the DNA. TRBV21-1 is listed as a pseudogene. The CDR3 has 16 residues. The CDR3 protein is CASSNASDRGRYGYTF. DNA for the CDR3: TGTGCCAGCAGCAACGCTTCGGACAGGGGGCGTTATGGCTACACCTTC.

This clonotype appeared many times. This chain joins TRBV3-1 and TRBJ2-1; D remains ambiguous. This CDR3 has 14 amino acids. CDR1 is LGHDT, CDR2 YNNKEL, per germline (reference sequence). V lost 3 bases, J lost 8 bases, and 14 bases lay in between. The CDR3, as DNA: TGTGCCAGCAGCCATTCTTCTGGACCGGATGAGCAGTTCTTC. Translating gives CASSHSSGPDEQFF.

This clonotype has a count of ten or more. This chain joins TRBV6-2 or TRBV6-3 and TRBJ1-1; possible D gene TRBD1, 5 bases. CDR1 MNHEY and CDR2 SVGEGT come from the germline V gene. The CDR3 covers 14 residues. The V end was cut by 0 bases, the J end by 6 bases, with 11 bases between. CDR3 in DNA: TGTGCCAGCAGTTACTCAAGACAGTTCTCTGAAGCTTTCTTT. It codes for CASSYSRQFSEAFF.

There are many counts of this clonotype. V and J are TRBV29-1 and TRBJ1-1; D not resolved. The V end was cut by 5 bases, the J end by 1 base, with 11 bases between. This CDR3 is 13 amino acids long. Looked up from germline, CDR1 is SQVTM and CDR2 is ANQGSEA. CDR3: CSVIRTRNTEAFF. CDR3 bases: TGCAGCGTTATCCGAACACGGAACACTGAAGCTTTCTTT.

CDR3 sequence reads: CASSLRGGTGNTEAFF. In DNA, the CDR3 is TGTGCCAGCAGCTTAAGGGGGGGGACAGGGAACACTGAAGCTTTCTTT. The chain links TRBV7-3 to TRBJ1-1; TRBD1 agrees at 8 bases. The CDR3 totals 16 residues. Losses at the gene ends were 1 base for V and 1 base for J; bases not matched to a gene: 5. Germline V gene sequence: CDR1 SGHTA, CDR2 FQGTGA.

This clonotype was found many times. This chain uses TRBV2 with TRBJ1-2, with 8 bases identical to TRBD1. Germline CDR1 reads SNHLY; CDR2 reads FYNNEI. V lost 11 bases, J lost 5 bases, and 13 bases stayed unmatched. The CDR3 covers 14 residues. CDR3 DNA sequence: TGTGCCCGGGGCGACACAGGGGGTCTATATGGCTACACCTTC. Translating it yields CARGDTGGLYGYTF. Full variable domain (rest looked up from reference TRBV2 and TRBJ1-2): EPEVTQTPSHQVTQMGQEVILRCVPISNHLYFYWYRQILGQKVEFLVSFYNNEISEKSEIFDDQFSVERPDGSNFTLKIRSTKLEDSAMYFCARGDTGGLYGYTFGSGTRLTVV.

This chain joins TRBV7-2 and TRBJ2-5, with D possibly being TRBD1 (6 bases). This CDR3 region has 11 residues. From germline, CDR1 is SGHTA and CDR2 FQGNSA. The germline V and J ends were trimmed by 8 bases and 7 bases, with 11 bases remaining between them. The CDR3 here is CASRLGGTQYF. In DNA form, the CDR3 reads TGTGCCAGCCGGTTAGGGGGGACCCAGTACTTC.

This clonotype was counted only a few times. V usage is TRBV6-6 and J usage is TRBJ1-1; a weak D match, TRBD1 (6 bases). The CDR3 totals 13 residues. Germline CDR1 reads MNHNY; CDR2 reads SVGAGI (reference sequence). Trimming pared 7 bases from V and 3 bases from J, leaving 12 bases between. The CDR3 loop reads CASITNRDTEAFF. CDR3 bases: TGTGCCAGCATTACCAACAGGGACACTGAAGCTTTCTTT.

The genes are TRBV6-5 and TRBJ1-2; 8 bases fit TRBD1. Germline V gives CDR1 MNHEY, CDR2 SVGAGI. The CDR3 is 13 amino acids. Unmatched junction bases numbered 6, after V lost 7 bases and J lost 5 bases. The CDR3 spells CASKTGAGYGYTF. CDR3 sequence (DNA): TGTGCCAGCAAGACAGGGGCGGGTTATGGCTACACCTTC.

This clonotype was observed a few times. The chain carries TRBV6-6 and TRBJ2-2, with 7 bases identical to TRBD2. Unmatched junction bases numbered 4, after V lost 5 bases and J lost 1 base. The V gene's germline CDR1 is MNHNY and CDR2 SVGAGI (reference sequence). The CDR3 has 15 amino acids. The CDR3 nucleotides read TGTGCCAGCAGTACTAGCGCCCGGAACACCGGGGAGCTGTTTTTT. Translation gives CASSTSARNTGELFF.

This clonotype came up a few times. The chain has TRBV18 and TRBJ2-1; D is undetermined. The germline V gene encodes CDR1 KGHSH and CDR2 LQKENI. This CDR3 spans 13 amino acids. Trimming took off 0 bases at V and 4 bases at J, with 4 bases between the two ends. The CDR3 is CASSPPTYNEQFF. The CDR3 region has the DNA TGTGCCAGCTCACCACCGACTTACAATGAGCAGTTCTTC.

About this clonotype itself: It may be a read error: a sequence one base away is much more abundant. The chain carries TRBV20-1 and TRBJ2-7; 7 nucleotides line up with TRBD2. Germline values: CDR1 DFQATT, CDR2 SNEGSKA (reference sequence). CDR3 size: 14 residues. The CDR3 is CSAPRDYYSNEQYF. In DNA form, the CDR3 reads TGCAGTGCTCCCCGGGACTATTACTCCAACGAGCAGTACTTC.

This clonotype was counted at least ten times. The chain links TRBV20-1 to TRBJ2-1; 9 bases match TRBD2. The junction had 11 bases not matched to a gene; V was cut back by 4 bases and J by 4 bases. Germline-derived CDR1 and CDR2 are DFQATT and SNEGSKA (reference sequence). The CDR3 runs 16 residues. The chain's CDR3 is CSAIVPRLAEYNEQFF. The CDR3 nucleotides are TGCAGTGCTATCGTTCCTCGACTAGCGGAATACAATGAGCAGTTCTTC.

This clonotype was detected many times. V is TRBV7-2 and J is TRBJ2-1, with D perhaps TRBD1 or TRBD2 (5 bases each). Per germline, CDR1 SGHTA and CDR2 FQGNSA. CDR3 length: 15 amino acids. V dropped 3 bases and J dropped 3 bases, with 12 bases sitting between them. The CDR3: CASSLNRDRYNEQFF. For the CDR3, the DNA is TGTGCCAGCAGCTTGAACCGGGACCGCTACAATGAGCAGTTCTTC.

This clonotype was picked up many times. The V and J genes are TRBV3-1 and TRBJ2-7; the D gene is possibly TRBD2 (5 bases). The CDR3 extends over 15 amino acids. Germline V gene sequence: CDR1 LGHDT, CDR2 YNNKEL (reference sequence). The ends were cut back, 4 bases at V and 5 bases at J, with 18 bases in the middle. CDR3 amino acids: CASSPSRGPWHEQYF. CDR3 coding DNA: TGTGCCAGCAGCCCCAGCCGCGGGCCTTGGCACGAGCAGTACTTC.

This clonotype was seen at least ten times. The chain recombines TRBV3-1 with TRBJ2-3; 15 nucleotides align to TRBD2. Per the germline V gene, CDR1 is LGHDT and CDR2 is YNNKEL (reference sequence). The ends lost 4 bases at V and 3 bases at J; junction bases unmatched: 8. This CDR3 comprises 18 residues. The CDR3 nucleotides are TGTGCCAGCAGCCCGCCGGGACTAGCGGGAGGAGTGACAGATACGCAGTATTTT. This codes for CASSPPGLAGGVTDTQYF.